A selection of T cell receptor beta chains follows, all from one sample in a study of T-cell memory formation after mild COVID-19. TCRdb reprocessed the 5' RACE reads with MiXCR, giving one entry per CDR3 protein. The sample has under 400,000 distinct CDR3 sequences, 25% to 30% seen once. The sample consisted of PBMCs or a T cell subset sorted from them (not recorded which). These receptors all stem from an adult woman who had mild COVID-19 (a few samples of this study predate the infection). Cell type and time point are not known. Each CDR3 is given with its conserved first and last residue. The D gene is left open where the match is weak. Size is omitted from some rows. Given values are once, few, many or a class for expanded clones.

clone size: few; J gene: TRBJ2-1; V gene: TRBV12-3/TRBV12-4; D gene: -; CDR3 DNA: TGTGCCAGCAGTTCTCGACTCTCACCCCATGAGCAGTTCTTC; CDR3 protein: CASSSRLSPHEQFF
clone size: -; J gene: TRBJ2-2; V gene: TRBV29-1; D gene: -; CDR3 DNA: TGCAGCGTTGAGATGGGCAGGGAGGAGGGCGGGGAGCTGTTTTTT; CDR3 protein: CSVEMGREEGGELFF
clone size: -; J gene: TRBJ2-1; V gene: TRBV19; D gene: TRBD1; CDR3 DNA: TGTGCCAGTAGTGAGGACAGGGGGCGCGGGAATGAGCAGTTCTTC; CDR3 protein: CASSEDRGRGNEQFF
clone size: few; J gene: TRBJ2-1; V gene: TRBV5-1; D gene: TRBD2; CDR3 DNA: TGCGCCAGCAGCTTGGAGCTAGCGGGAGTCAATGAGCAGTTCTTC; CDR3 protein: CASSLELAGVNEQFF
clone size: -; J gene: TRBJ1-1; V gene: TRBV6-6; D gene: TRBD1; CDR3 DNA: TGTGCCAGCAGGTGGGACAGGGGAAACACTGAAGCTTTCTTT; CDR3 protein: CASRWDRGNTEAFF
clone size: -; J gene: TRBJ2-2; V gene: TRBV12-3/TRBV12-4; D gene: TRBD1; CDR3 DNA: TGTGCCAGCAGTCGACAGGGGGCAGGAGACACCGGGGAGCTGTTTTTT; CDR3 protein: CASSRQGAGDTGELFF
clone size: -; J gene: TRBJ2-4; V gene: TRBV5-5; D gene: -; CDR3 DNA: TGTGCCAGCAGCCCCGGTTGGGGCGGGGACATTCAGTACTTC; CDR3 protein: CASSPGWGGDIQYF
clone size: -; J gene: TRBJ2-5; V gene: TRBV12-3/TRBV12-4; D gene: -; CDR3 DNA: TGTGCCAGCAGTCTCGCCCCTGGCGGCCAAGAGACCCAGTACTTC; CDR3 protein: CASSLAPGGQETQYF
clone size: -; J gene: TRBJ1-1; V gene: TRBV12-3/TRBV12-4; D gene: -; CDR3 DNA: TGTGCCAGCAGTTTAGGGCCAGGGGACGGGAACACTGAAGCTTTCTTT; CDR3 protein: CASSLGPGDGNTEAFF
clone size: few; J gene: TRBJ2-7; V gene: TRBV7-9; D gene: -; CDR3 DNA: TGTGCCAGCCGCCCACCCCCCACACGTGAAAGCTACGAGCAGTACTTC; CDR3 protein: CASRPPPTRESYEQYF
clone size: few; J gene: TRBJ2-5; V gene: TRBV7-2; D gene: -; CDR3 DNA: TGTGCCAGCAGCACTGGTAGGGGGGAGACCCAGTACTTC; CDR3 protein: CASSTGRGETQYF
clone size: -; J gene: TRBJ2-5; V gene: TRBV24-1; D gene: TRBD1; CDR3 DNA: TGTGCCACCAGCCGACAGGGGTTAGAGACCCAGTACTTC; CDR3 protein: CATSRQGLETQYF
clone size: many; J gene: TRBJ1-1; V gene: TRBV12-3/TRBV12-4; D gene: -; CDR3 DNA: TGTGCCAGCAGTTACCTGACCTCCACTGAAGCTTTCTTT; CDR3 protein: CASSYLTSTEAFF
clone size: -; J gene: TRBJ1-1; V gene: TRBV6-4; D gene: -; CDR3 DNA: TGTGCCAGCAGTGGGACAGAGAACACTGAAGCTTTCTTT; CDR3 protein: CASSGTENTEAFF
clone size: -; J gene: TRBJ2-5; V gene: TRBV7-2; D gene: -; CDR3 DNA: TGTGCCAGCAGCCCTTGGACAGACCAAGAGACCCAGTACTTC; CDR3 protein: CASSPWTDQETQYF
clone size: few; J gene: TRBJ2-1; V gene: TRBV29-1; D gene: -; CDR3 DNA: TGCAGCGTCGGGAGACAGGGCTGGAAGGTGTCCTACAATGAGCAGTTCTTC; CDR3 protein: CSVGRQGWKVSYNEQFF
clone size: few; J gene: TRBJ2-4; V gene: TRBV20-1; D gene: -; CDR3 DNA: TGCAGTGCTAGAATGGGGGTGGGAGCCAAAAACATTCAGTACTTC; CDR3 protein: CSARMGVGAKNIQYF
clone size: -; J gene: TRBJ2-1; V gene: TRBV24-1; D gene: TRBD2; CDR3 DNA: TGTGCCACCAGGAGCGGGAGGGGGGAGGATGAGCAGTTCTTC; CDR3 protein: CATRSGRGEDEQFF
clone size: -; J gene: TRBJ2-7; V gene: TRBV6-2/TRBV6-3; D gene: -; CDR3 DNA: TGTGCCAGCACCTCCCCGAGACGCCACTCCTACGAGCAGTACTTC; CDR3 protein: CASTSPRRHSYEQYF
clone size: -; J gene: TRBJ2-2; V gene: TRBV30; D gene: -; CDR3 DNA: TGTGCCTCTGAGGGGGGCACCGGGGAGCTGTTTTTT; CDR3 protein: CASEGGTGELFF
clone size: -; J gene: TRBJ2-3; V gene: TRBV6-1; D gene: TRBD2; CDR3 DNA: TGTGCCAGCAGCCCTAGCGGGAGTGGGGGCACAGATACGCAGTATTTT; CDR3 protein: CASSPSGSGGTDTQYF
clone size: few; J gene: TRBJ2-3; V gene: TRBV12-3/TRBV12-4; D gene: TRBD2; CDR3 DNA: TGTGCCAGCAGTTTAGCAGAAGCGGGAGTGGACCACGGCACAGATACGCAGTATTTT; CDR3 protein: CASSLAEAGVDHGTDTQYF
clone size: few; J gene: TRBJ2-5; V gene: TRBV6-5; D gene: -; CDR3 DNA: TGTGCCAGCAGTTACTCCCGATTGGGGCGCGAGACCCAGTACTTC; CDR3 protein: CASSYSRLGRETQYF
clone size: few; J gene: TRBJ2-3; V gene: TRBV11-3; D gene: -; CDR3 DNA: TGTGCCAGCAAGACCGGGACGCTAATAGCCACAGATACGCAGTATTTT; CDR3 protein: CASKTGTLIATDTQYF
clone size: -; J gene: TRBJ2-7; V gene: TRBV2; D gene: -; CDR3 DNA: TGTGCCAGCAGGCCCTCTGATTACTCCTACGAGCAGTACTTC; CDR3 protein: CASRPSDYSYEQYF
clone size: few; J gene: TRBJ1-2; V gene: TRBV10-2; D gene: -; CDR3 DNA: TGCGCCAGCAGTGAGTCGGGCAGAGCCTTTGATGGCTACACCTTC; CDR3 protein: CASSESGRAFDGYTF
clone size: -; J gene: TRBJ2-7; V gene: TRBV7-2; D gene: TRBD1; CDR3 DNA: TGTGCCAGCAGCTTATACAAGGACAGGCTCTACGAGCAGTACTTC; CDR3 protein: CASSLYKDRLYEQYF
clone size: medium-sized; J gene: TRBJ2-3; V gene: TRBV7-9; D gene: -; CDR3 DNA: TGTGCCAGCAGCCCTAGGACAGCTGCCGGGCGGACTACCCCAGATACGCAGTATTTT; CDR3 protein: CASSPRTAAGRTTPDTQYF
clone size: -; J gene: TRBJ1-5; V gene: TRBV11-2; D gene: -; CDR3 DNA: TGTGCCAGCAGCTTAGGGGGTAATAGGCCCCAGCATTTT; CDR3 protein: CASSLGGNRPQHF
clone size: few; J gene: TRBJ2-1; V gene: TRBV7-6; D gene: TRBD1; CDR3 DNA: TGTGCCAGCAGCTTAATTGGTACAGGGGGCTACAATGAGCAGTTCTTC; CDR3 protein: CASSLIGTGGYNEQFF
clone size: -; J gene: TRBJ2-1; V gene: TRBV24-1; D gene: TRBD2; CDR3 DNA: TGTGCCACCTCCCGGACTAGCGCCGACAATGAGCAGTTCTTC; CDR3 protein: CATSRTSADNEQFF
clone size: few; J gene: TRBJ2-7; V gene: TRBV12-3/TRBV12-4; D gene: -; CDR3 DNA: TGTGCCAGCAGTCAGCGACAGGCCCTTGATATCGAGCAGTACTTC; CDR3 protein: CASSQRQALDIEQYF
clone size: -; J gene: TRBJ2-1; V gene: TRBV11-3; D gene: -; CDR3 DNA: TGTGCCAGCAGCTTAGAGGGGTACGGGAATCCGTCTTCGAATGAGCAGTTCTTC; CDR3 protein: CASSLEGYGNPSSNEQFF
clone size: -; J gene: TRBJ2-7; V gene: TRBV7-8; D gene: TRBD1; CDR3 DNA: TGTGCCAGCAGAACTCCAGGGGGCTCCTACGAGCAGTACTTC; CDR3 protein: CASRTPGGSYEQYF
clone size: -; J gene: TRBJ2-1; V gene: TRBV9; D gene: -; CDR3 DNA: TGTGCCAGCAGCTACCTCGAGGCTTCGGACTTCTACAATGAGCAGTTCTTC; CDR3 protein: CASSYLEASDFYNEQFF
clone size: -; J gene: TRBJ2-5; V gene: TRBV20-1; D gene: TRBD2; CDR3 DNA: TGCAGTGCTAGCCGACTAGCGGGGGTCTCAGAGACCCAGTACTTC; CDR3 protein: CSASRLAGVSETQYF
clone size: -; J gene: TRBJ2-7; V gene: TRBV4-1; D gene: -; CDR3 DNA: TGCGCCAGCAGCCAAGATTCTGCGTGGAACTACGAGCAGTACTTC; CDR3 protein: CASSQDSAWNYEQYF
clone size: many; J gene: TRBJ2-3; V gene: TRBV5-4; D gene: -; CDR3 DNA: TGTGCCAGCAGCTTCTCGGGGTTGGGGCAGTATTTT; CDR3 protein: CASSFSGLGQYF
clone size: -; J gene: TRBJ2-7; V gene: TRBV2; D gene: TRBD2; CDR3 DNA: TGTGCCAGCACCGTGGGACTAGCGGGGAGTAGCGAGCAGTACTTC; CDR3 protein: CASTVGLAGSSEQYF
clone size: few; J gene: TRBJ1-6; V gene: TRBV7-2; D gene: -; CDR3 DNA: TGTGCCAGCAGCTTAAGGGGACACCTATTAGGGGGTTCACCCCTCCACTTT; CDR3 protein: CASSLRGHLLGGSPLHF
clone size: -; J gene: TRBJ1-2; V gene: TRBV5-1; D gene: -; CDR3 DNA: TGCGCCAGCAGCCCCAACACGGAGGCCTATGGCTACACCTTC; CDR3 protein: CASSPNTEAYGYTF
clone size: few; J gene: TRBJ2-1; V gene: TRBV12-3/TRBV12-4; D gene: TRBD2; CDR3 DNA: TGTGCCAGCAAAAAACTAGCGGGAGGGGATGAGCAGTTCTTC; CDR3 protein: CASKKLAGGDEQFF
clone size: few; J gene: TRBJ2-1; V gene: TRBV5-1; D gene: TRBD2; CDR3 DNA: TGCGCCAGCAGCTTGGAGAGGGCGGGGGGGAAGGAGTCCTACAATGAGCAGTTCTTC; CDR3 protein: CASSLERAGGKESYNEQFF
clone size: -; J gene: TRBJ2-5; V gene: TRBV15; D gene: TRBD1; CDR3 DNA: TGTGCCACCAAACGACAGGGCCAAGAGACCCAGTACTTC; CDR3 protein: CATKRQGQETQYF
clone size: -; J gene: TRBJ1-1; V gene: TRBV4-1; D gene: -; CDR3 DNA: TGCGCCAGCAGCCCTCATGACCGGGATTATGAAGCTTTCTTT; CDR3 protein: CASSPHDRDYEAFF
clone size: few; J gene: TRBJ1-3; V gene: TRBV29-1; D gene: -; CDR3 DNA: TGCAGCGTTGAAGACCCCTCAGCTGGAAACACCATATATTTT; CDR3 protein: CSVEDPSAGNTIYF
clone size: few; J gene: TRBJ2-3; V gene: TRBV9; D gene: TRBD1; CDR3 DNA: TGTGCCAGCAGCGTAGCCGGGACAGGGGAATATACGCAGTATTTT; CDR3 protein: CASSVAGTGEYTQYF
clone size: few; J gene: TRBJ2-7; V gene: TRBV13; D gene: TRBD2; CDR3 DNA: TGTGCCAGCAGCGCGGCTAGCGGGACCCCCTACGAGCAGTACTTC; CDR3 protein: CASSAASGTPYEQYF
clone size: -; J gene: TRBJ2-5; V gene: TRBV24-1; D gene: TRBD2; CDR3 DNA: TGTGCCACCAGTGATCAAAGGACTAGTTTGCGAGAGACCCAGTACTTC; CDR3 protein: CATSDQRTSLRETQYF
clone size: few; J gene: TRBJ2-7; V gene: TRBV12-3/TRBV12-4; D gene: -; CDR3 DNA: TGTGCCAGCAGTTTTCCGGGACATAATGAGCAGTACTTC; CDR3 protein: CASSFPGHNEQYF
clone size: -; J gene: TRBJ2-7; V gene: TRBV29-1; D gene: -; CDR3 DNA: TGCAGCGTTGTGTCCGACCAGAGCTCCTACGAGCAGTACTTC; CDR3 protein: CSVVSDQSSYEQYF
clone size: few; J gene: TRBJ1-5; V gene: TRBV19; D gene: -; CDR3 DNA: TGTGCCAGTGCAGGATATAGCAATCAGCCCCAGCATTTT; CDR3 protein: CASAGYSNQPQHF
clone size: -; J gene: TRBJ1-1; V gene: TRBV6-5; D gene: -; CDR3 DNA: TGTGCCAGCATCAAGGGGGGAGGGAACACTGAAGCTTTCTTT; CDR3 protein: CASIKGGGNTEAFF
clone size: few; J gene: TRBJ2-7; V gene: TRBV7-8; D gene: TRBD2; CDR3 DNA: TGTGCCAGCAGCTTAGTCGGGACTAGCAGCTACGAGCAGTACTTC; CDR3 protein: CASSLVGTSSYEQYF
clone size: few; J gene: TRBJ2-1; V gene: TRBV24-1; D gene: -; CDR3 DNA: TGTGCCACCAGTGATCCGGACACGGATGACAATGAGCAGTTCTTC; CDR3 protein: CATSDPDTDDNEQFF
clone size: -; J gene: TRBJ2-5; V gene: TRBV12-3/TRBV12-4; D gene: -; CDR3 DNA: TGTGCCAGCAGTCAGGAGGTGAAGACCCAGTACTTC; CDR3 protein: CASSQEVKTQYF
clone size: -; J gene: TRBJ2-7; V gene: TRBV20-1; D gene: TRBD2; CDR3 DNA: TGCAGTGCCCTGACTAGCGGGAGAACGTGGGCTTCCTACGAGCAGTACTTC; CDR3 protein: CSALTSGRTWASYEQYF
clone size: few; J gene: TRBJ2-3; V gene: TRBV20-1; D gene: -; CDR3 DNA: TGCAGTGCGAAAGTAGGAGGGCGGGGAGATACGCAGTATTTT; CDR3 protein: CSAKVGGRGDTQYF
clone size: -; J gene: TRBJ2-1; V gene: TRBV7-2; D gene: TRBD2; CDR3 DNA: TGTGCCAGCAGCTTGTCGCGGGGGGGCTCCTACAATGAGCAGTTCTTC; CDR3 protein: CASSLSRGGSYNEQFF